A selection of T cell receptor beta chains follows, all from one sample in a study of OX40 agonist ivuxolimab in advanced cancers. TCRdb keeps only in-frame clones here, not all; method: immunoSEQ multiplex PCR. The sample comprises about 20,000 clones, 80% to 90% of which are singletons, and around a sixth rests with the top ten. This specimen consisted of CD4+ or CD8+ T cells sorted from blood, obtained in a trial of the OX40 agonist ivuxolimab. These receptors originate from an adult with an advanced solid tumor such as melanoma, head and neck, liver or kidney cancer. Each CDR3 is given with its conserved first and last residue.

v_call cdr3_aa
TRBV4-1 CASSRGDLAESETQYF
TRBV5-1 CASSLAGTGNTEAFF
TRBV27 CASRGVGVEQYF
TRBV5-1 CASSLRGPYEQYF
TRBV27 CASSSFGPWDEQYF
TRBV7-8 CASSTETGHNTEAFF
TRBV5-1 CASSLDRPYNEQFF
TRBV10-1 CASSKGLAGISYEQYF
TRBV7-8 CASSSRQSNYGYTF
TRBV6-5 CASGQPNQPQHF
TRBV18 CASSLNSGNEQFF
TRBV5-6 CASSLGAGGGNTIYF
TRBV7-4 CASSLQRGAGSTFPYEQYF
TRBV9 CASSVGGLAGNNEQFF
TRBV4-1 CASSLGGSTNEKLFF
TRBV6-6 CASSYRGQGEYEQYF
TRBV5-3 CARSPRRCQETQYF
TRBV6-5 CASRRTGDGYTF
TRBV5-1 CASSIGQGSGWTDTQYF
TRBV14 CASSQDSSLAGAHEQFF
TRBV5-4 CASSHPASSSYEQYF
TRBV27 CASSFSPVNTGELFF
TRBV5-1 CASGPGSAYEQYF
TRBV4-3 CASSQDATGGKGEQYF
TRBV11-3 CASSLIGGGTGELFF
TRBV6-6 CASRRQGTNTEAFF
TRBV18 CASSPIHGDTEAFF
TRBV11-1 CASSFLGQQNTEAFF
TRBV7-3 CASSLAGWAEAFF
TRBV25-1 CASSPSNRGLYEQYF
TRBV18 CASSPRDRMNTEAFF
TRBV6-1 CASSAREGWQDTQYF
TRBV5-6 CASSFPGDQPQHF
TRBV21-1 CASSAPGKRAKNIQYF
TRBV4-2 CASSQRLRGETQYF
TRBV11-2 CASSLGLTAYEQYF
TRBV5-1 CASSLEPQGEQYF
TRBV10-3 CAISEGEVTQYF
TRBV13 CASSVAGRDIQYF
TRBV4-3 CASSQDQVYGYTF
TRBV5-6 CASSLQTGGAFGYGYTF
TRBV5-5 CASSLAATTGELFF
TRBV5-1 CASSRGPLAGVSYEQYF
TRBV10-1 CASRGASGRGNTGELFF
TRBV30 CAWSVRTSGRNYEQYF
TRBV19 CASRELAGGSARETQYF
TRBV5-4 CASSLGNNEQFF
TRBV19 CASSTLMNSPLHF
TRBV11-3 CASSQKLSGGSYNEQFF
TRBV2 CASLPETGGRYGYTF
TRBV19 CASRTTGLGNTIYF
TRBV6-4 CASSESSFGSPLHF
TRBV5-6 CASSSDRLGNSPLHF
TRBV7-2 CASSLVGQVPYSNQPQHF
TRBV7-9 CASTQTEYNEQFF